The subject of this entry is one T cell receptor beta chain. This clonotype is assessed as medium-sized (0.01 to 0.1%). The antigen it binds to is not known. Nothing much larger sits one base from this clone, and base qualities are not available. After antiretroviral therapy began, follow-up blood was collected from HIV-infected patients roughly three months, about 14 weeks, later. Whole blood was used without cell fractionation, so all unsorted peripheral T cells were reflected in the repertoire. For RNA extraction, about 2.3 ml of peripheral blood was drawn into Tempus tubes. Patients were deemed ineligible for enrollment if they had febrile or AIDS-related illness, tumors, hepatitis B or C coinfection, immunomodulatory therapy, recent vaccination or treatment interruptions. Residual genomic DNA was removed with the TURBO-DNase kit and globin mRNA was depleted with GLOBINclear. The sample comes from a study of HIV-infected patients and healthy controls (dated by TCRdb to the mid-2010s). Study-level background: CD4 counts were modestly but significantly increased in about 85% of the 16 patients after three months of therapy, but they remained below normal ranges. CD8 counts showed no consistent shift during early therapy, whereas the CD4:CD8 ratio rose slightly. An undetectable viral load was attained by 11 of 16 patients by the second bleed and by all patients after a further year of therapy. Patients lacked overall T-cell lymphocytopenia, and total CDR3 counts per chain did not differ significantly from controls. The study tested whether deep TCR repertoire sequencing of HIV patients' small blood samples could capture immune perturbation and reconstitution.

SuperScript III was used to reverse transcribe 500 ng RNA with primers targeting the alpha and beta constant regions. Separate alpha and beta chain libraries were made by chain-specific third strand synthesis with multiplexing indices. In the protocol, all rearrangements within a chain were amplified with a single primer pair so that primer bias was avoided, and molecular barcodes were added to each cDNA molecule. The SP2 sequencing primer site and a random hexamer were carried on a 5' RACE adapter, to which purified cDNA was joined by T4 RNA Ligase 1. With slow temperature ramps used to favor optimal annealing, second strand synthesis was primed from the SP2 site with Phusion polymerase. The 12-nucleotide barcode on each molecule comprised two random hexamer sequences, both introduced before amplification and concatenated. A short first PCR added P5 and P7 adapter elements plus a second index, followed by a roughly 25-cycle amplification PCR with P5s and P7 primers. A total of about 27 PCR cycles were applied to the libraries, which were quantified on a Qubit, sized on a Bioanalyzer, and diluted to roughly 4 nM. The normalized libraries were sequenced on an Illumina MiSeq using 2 x 250 paired-end kits. Reverse transcription reactions underwent purification over MinElute columns, with elution into roughly 10 ul Tris-Cl. The adapter ligations were run for roughly 25 hours at 16 degrees C, and AMPure XP beads at a 1:1 ratio were afterwards used to clean them. In the paper's pipeline: Demultiplexed FASTQ files were processed with a modified Decombinator that output V, J, insert and barcode information. Sequences sharing a barcode but differing from the dominant sequence were discarded as errors, and barcodes clustered at Levenshtein distance 3 were counted to estimate original cDNA molecules. Downstream analyses used R packages ineq, vegan, igraph and RCytoscape, with IMGT nomenclature and CDR3 definitions. V gene usage was calculated across distinct sequences, with every TCR tallied a single time to avoid skew from clonal expansion. Whenever two unique CDR3 amino acid sequences within a donor differed by a single Levenshtein edit, similarity networks linked them. The authors compiled published HIV-specific CDR3s (almost 95 alpha, several hundred beta) and CMV-specific CDR3s (roughly twelve alpha, roughly 250 beta) and searched for them in the repertoires. Random subsampling to size-matched repertoires demonstrated that the decreased diversity in patients did not result from their lower sequence numbers. TCRdb cleaned the public reads at Q25 with fastp, built clones with MiXCR and kept in-frame beta chains. Identical CDR3 protein sequences are pooled into one entry, listed with their most common genes and DNA. TCRdb assigned the V and J calls; the authors' analysis was not used. This sample holds around 5,500 distinct CDR3 sequences; approximately 8.2% were observed only once. In total, the top ten clones hold about 23% of the sample.

General findings and caveats noted by the study authors: Most CMV-associated CDR3s became more frequent during therapy, although their change was not significant, whereas HIV-associated CDR3s showed a significant decrease in frequency. Processing was restricted to sixteen HIV-infected individuals, which the authors judged to be a major constraint on the generalizability of the findings. Comparisons were complicated by unequal numbers of distinct sequences between patients and controls, and rare events from HIV-infected data were overweighted by size-matching. HLA typing of donors was not performed in the study. Oligoclonality may be reflected in the significantly higher mean Gini indices of HIV-infected repertoires compared with controls. Pairing of alpha and beta chains was not determined in the samples. The apparent post-therapy recovery of the Gini index in HIV-infected patients was not reproduced in size-matched repertoire data. Both the Jaccard index and the count of highly shared sequences showed that healthy controls shared more CDR3s between individuals than HIV+ patients did. Treated samples represented only roughly three months of therapy, a duration arguably insufficient for detecting immune reconstitution in view of low adult thymic output. Compared with untreated HIV+ repertoires, healthy control repertoires had roughly threefold more distinct CDR3s and higher Shannon diversity. MAIT cell alpha-chain CDR3s were present at high frequency in healthy controls but severely depleted in HIV+ repertoires. The use of whole blood limited sequencing depth and precluded separation of the dynamics of distinct T-cell subpopulations. Significantly different mean usage between HIV-infected patients and controls was observed for eight alpha and eight beta V genes. The study cohorts differed slightly in age and sex profile, but those differences did not account for the observed differences in diversity.

The trim is 2 bases for V and 1 base for J, with a gap of 11 bases between the germline ends. CDR1 and CDR2, per the germline V gene (reference sequence), are SEHNR and FQNEAQ. The CDR3 contains 15 residues, cysteine and phenylalanine counted. Only the CDR3 DNA is retained, 45 bases long and in frame from the first base. This clonotype was obtained from an adult with HIV infection. Recombination joined TRBV7-9 with TRBJ1-1, with the D gene uncertain. The source material was blood, sampled during antiretroviral therapy. The DNA is TGTGCCAGCAGCTTAAATACGGCCGGGAACACTGAAGCTTTCTTT. Its product reads: CASSLNTAGNTEAFF.